This TCR beta chain was observed in a study of early T cells in non-severe SARS-CoV-2 infection. The length of the CDR3 is 18 residues. Trimming took 7 bases from V and 1 from J, leaving 25 bases between them. TCRdb re-called the 5' RACE reads through MiXCR, storing one row per CDR3 protein. The sample carries tens of thousands of distinct CDR3 sequences, 5.5% to 7% recorded once. Only a few counts were recorded for this clonotype. This TCR came from an adult who was a healthcare worker with PCR-confirmed SARS-CoV-2 infection or an uninfected control (not recorded which). The chain employs TRBV12-3 or TRBV12-4 and TRBJ1-1; D not resolved. The sequencing input was whole blood. The DNA of the CDR3 is TGTGCCAGCACCCCTCGGCCCTACACAGTGCAGGCGAACACTGAAGCTTTCTTT. Its protein product is CASTPRPYTVQANTEAFF.